The 8 T cell receptor beta chains reported below all come from one sample, sequenced in a study of blood T cell repertoires in COVID-19. Repertoires were generated with immunoSEQ multiplex PCR, while TCRdb's copy carries only in-frame clones and drops some. The sample records a few hundred thousand clones, approximately 85% being singletons. Sequenced material: peripheral blood. The receptors come from a woman aged 25 to 39 with acute or convalescent COVID-19.

The J gene is TRBJ2-1, the V gene TRBV9; 10 nucleotides align to TRBD2. The V segment lost 0 bases and the J segment 7 bases; nucleotides outside the gene matches: 19. The CDR3 loop spans 20 amino acids. Germline-derived CDR1 and CDR2 are SGDLS and YYNGEE. The CDR3 DNA follows: TGTGCCAGCAGCGTAGATCCAGCGGGAGGGCCTGTTCGAGTTAGGAATGAGCAGTTCTTC. It is translated as CASSVDPAGGPVRVRNEQFF.

This clone was counted between two and nine times. V is TRBV7-9 and J is TRBJ2-2; 10 positions match TRBD2. The CDR3 runs to 17 residues. Germline trimming cut 2 bases from V and 7 bases from J; bases unmatched to any gene: 10. Per the germline V gene, CDR1 is SEHNR and CDR2 is FQNEAQ (reference sequence). In nucleotides, the CDR3 is TGTGCCAGCAGCTTATTTGGTAGCGGGAGGAAAAGCGGGGAGCTGTTTTTT. It specifies CASSLFGSGRKSGELFF.

This sequence joins TRBV19 and TRBJ2-6, with a tentative D call TRBD1 (5 bases). Germline V gives CDR1 LNHDA, CDR2 SQIVND (reference sequence). The CDR3 spans 17 residues. Trimming left V 2 bases short and J 4 bases short, with 15 bases between. The CDR3 sequence is CASSISQGLGGANVLTF. CDR3 coding DNA: TGTGCCAGTAGTATAAGCCAGGGCCTGGGGGGGGCCAACGTCCTGACTTTC.

The rearrangement links TRBV19 to TRBJ1-5, with TRBD1 matching 7 bases. The CDR3 runs to 14 residues. Per germline, CDR1 LNHDA and CDR2 SQIVND (reference sequence). V trimming: 9 bases; J trimming: 1 base; junction bases outside the gene matches: 6. CDR3 amino acids: CASDRVVSNQPQHF. Written as DNA, the CDR3 is TGTGCCAGCGACAGGGTCGTAAGCAATCAGCCCCAGCATTTT.

The chain combines TRBV30 with TRBJ2-1, with TRBD2 matching over 15 bases. Germline loops: CDR1 GTSNPN, CDR2 SVGIG (reference sequence). V shed 3 bases, J shed 8 bases, and the junction held 11 bases outside the gene matches. This CDR3 has 17 residues. The CDR3 bases are TGTGCCTGGAGCTACGGACTAGCGGGAGGGCCTAGGGATGAGCAGTTCTTC. As protein: CAWSYGLAGGPRDEQFF.

V is TRBV25-1 and J is TRBJ1-1, with a weak D call TRBD1 (6 bases). V lost 7 bases, J lost 0 bases, and 9 bases lay in between. Germline V CDR1 and CDR2: MGHDK, SYGVNS. The CDR3 sequence is 13 residues long. CDR3 bases: TGTGCCAGCATGACAGGATTGAACACTGAAGCTTTCTTT. This translates into CASMTGLNTEAFF.

The rearrangement joins TRBV19 to TRBJ1-4; no clear D gene. Germline values: CDR1 LNHDA, CDR2 SQIVND (reference sequence). Trimming shortened V by 5 bases and J by 0 bases, and 7 bases separated the two germline ends. CDR3 length: 14 residues. The CDR3 nucleotides read TGTGCCAGTAGTGCCCGAGCAACTAATGAAAAACTGTTTTTT. Its translation is CASSARATNEKLFF.

The chain joins TRBV10-1 to TRBJ2-1, with 7 bases identical to TRBD1. The germline V gene has CDR1 WNHNN and CDR2 SYGVQD (reference sequence). V lost 3 bases to trimming and J lost 9 bases; unmatched junction nucleotides: 2. This CDR3 contains 12 residues. CDR3 sequence reads: CASSDSGGEQFF. In DNA form, the CDR3 reads TGCGCCAGCAGTGACTCAGGGGGTGAGCAGTTCTTC.